The 20 T cell receptor beta chains given below trace back to one sample, sequenced in a study of blood T cell repertoires in COVID-19. The repertoire was sequenced with immunoSEQ multiplex PCR; TCRdb's copy has only in-frame clones and lacks some. The repertoire holds about 190,000 clones, with 65% to 85% as singletons. Sequencing was carried out using PBMCs or T cells enriched from blood (not recorded which). The receptors here all came from a woman in her thirties who had recovered from COVID-19.

The chain combines TRBV3-1 (or the pseudogene TRBV3-2) with TRBJ2-5; D might be TRBD1 (6 bases). Germline V CDR1 and CDR2: LGHDT, YNNKEL (reference sequence). V dropped 5 bases and J dropped 2 bases, with 21 bases sitting between them. The CDR3 consists of 17 residues. In nucleotides, the CDR3 is TGTGCCAGCAGCTCCTCGAAGGGGGTAGGGAAGCAAGAGACCCAGTACTTC. Residues: CASSSSKGVGKQETQYF.

The chain combines TRBV19 with TRBJ1-5; a possible D gene is TRBD1 (5 bases). The V end was cut by 7 bases, the J end by 3 bases, with 25 bases between. The length of the CDR3 is 18 residues. The germline V gene encodes CDR1 LNHDA and CDR2 SQIVND (reference sequence). The CDR3 region has the DNA TGTGCCAGTAAATTAGGCGGACACACGGGCCTGTTCAATCAGCCCCAGCATTTT. It translates to CASKLGGHTGLFNQPQHF.

The rearrangement uses TRBV28 and TRBJ2-5; D possibly corresponds to TRBD1 (5 bases). The CDR3 covers 14 residues. CDR1 MDHEN and CDR2 SYDVKM come from the germline V gene. Between the trimmed V and J ends, which lost 5 bases and 0 bases, there was a span of 10 bases. The CDR3 sequence is CASSIRENQETQYF. Written as DNA, the CDR3 is TGTGCCAGCAGTATCAGGGAAAACCAAGAGACCCAGTACTTC.

This clone was counted ten times or more. This chain links TRBV5-4 with TRBJ1-2, with no clear D. The CDR3 is made up of 13 amino acids. Trimming shortened V by 6 bases and J by 2 bases, and 11 bases separated the two germline ends. The germline CDR1 and CDR2 sequences are SGHNT and YYREEE (reference sequence). The CDR3 DNA reads as TGTGCCAGCAAAGCGAGGGAGAACTATGGCTACACCTTC. It specifies CASKARENYGYTF.

This clone was seen a few times. J is TRBJ2-7 and V is TRBV5-6; tentatively, D is TRBD2 (7 bases). Trimming left V 2 bases short and J 4 bases short, with 16 bases between. The CDR3 spans 15 residues. In germline, CDR1 is SGHDT, CDR2 YYEEEE. The chain's CDR3 is CASSFRGAGPYEQYV. In DNA form, the CDR3 reads TGTGCCAGCAGCTTTCGGGGGGCAGGCCCATACGAGCAGTACGTC.

V gene TRBV7-3 combines with J gene TRBJ2-1; 10 bases agree with TRBD2. CDR3 length: 15 residues. Per germline, CDR1 SGHTA and CDR2 FQGTGA. V was pared by 4 bases and J by 6 bases, with 6 bases of the junction left unmatched. The CDR3 loop is CASSSATSGSNEQFF. The DNA for the CDR3 is TGTGCCAGCAGCTCCGCGACTAGCGGGTCCAATGAGCAGTTCTTC.

This clone is a singleton in its sample. The chain joins TRBV29-1 to TRBJ2-2, with D possibly being TRBD1 (6 bases). The CDR3 sequence is 16 residues long. Trimming shortened V by 2 bases and J by 2 bases, and 15 bases separated the two germline ends. CDR1 is SQVTM, CDR2 ANQGSEA, per germline. Here the CDR3 DNA reads TGCAGCGTTGAACCTCTATCGACAGGCAACACCGGGGAGCTGTTTTTT. This codes for CSVEPLSTGNTGELFF.

This clone was recorded only once. The chain carries TRBV25-1 and TRBJ1-1; no clear D gene. The CDR3 runs to 12 residues. Between the trimmed V and J ends, which lost 6 bases and 1 base, there was a span of 6 bases. CDR1 is MGHDK, CDR2 SYGVNS, per germline. The CDR3 here is CASRESNTEAFF. In DNA, the CDR3 is TGTGCCAGCAGGGAGTCGAACACTGAAGCTTTCTTT.

This clone has just one count. V and J are TRBV7-6 and TRBJ2-5; 8 nucleotides align to TRBD1. This CDR3 is 14 amino acids long. V shed 0 bases and J 9 bases; nucleotides not matched to a gene: 6. Germline values: CDR1 SGHVS, CDR2 FNYEAQ. CDR3 bases: TGTGCCAGCAGCTTAGCGGGACAGGCAGGGGCCCAGTACTTC. Translating gives CASSLAGQAGAQYF. The full variable domain, with the rest looked up from reference TRBV7-6 and TRBJ2-5, is GAGVSQSPRYKVTKRGQDVALRCDPISGHVSLYWYRQALGQGPEFLTYFNYEAQQDKSGLPNDRFSAERPEGSISTLTIQRTEQRDSAMYRCASSLAGQAGAQYFGPGTRLLVL.

CDR3 loop: CASSLDGTGSYNEQFF. CDR3 DNA: TGCGCCAGCAGCTTGGACGGGACAGGGTCATACAATGAGCAGTTCTTC. The V and J genes are TRBV5-1 and TRBJ2-1, with 9 positions matching TRBD1. Germline CDR1 reads SGHRS; CDR2 reads YFSETQ. V shed 0 bases and J 4 bases; nucleotides not matched to a gene: 5. CDR3 length: 16 amino acids.

This clone has more than one count but fewer than ten. The genes are TRBV20-1 and TRBJ1-5, with unresolved D. The CDR3 extends over 17 amino acids. Trimming took 3 bases from V and 0 from J, leaving 18 bases between them. Germline CDR1 reads DFQATT; CDR2 reads SNEGSKA (reference sequence). The CDR3 region is CSASGPVGRNSNQPQHF. As DNA, the CDR3 is TGCAGTGCTAGTGGGCCGGTCGGCAGGAATAGCAATCAGCCCCAGCATTTT.

The chain employs TRBV5-1 and TRBJ2-5, with D uncertain. The germline V gene has CDR1 SGHRS and CDR2 YFSETQ. V was pared by 0 bases and J by 0 bases, with 9 bases between. CDR3 length equals 15 residues. CDR3 residues: CASSLEHLNQETQYF. CDR3 bases: TGCGCCAGCAGCTTGGAACACCTGAACCAAGAGACCCAGTACTTC.

V gene TRBV6-5 combines with J gene TRBJ1-1; D possibly corresponds to TRBD1 (5 bases). Trimming left V 1 base short and J 4 bases short, with 16 bases between. Germline V gives CDR1 MNHEY, CDR2 SVGAGI. This CDR3 comprises 16 residues. The CDR3, as DNA: TGTGCCAGCAGTTACTTAGGGCCCAGGGCCGGCACTGAAGCTTTCTTT. Its protein product is CASSYLGPRAGTEAFF.

V and J are TRBV30 and TRBJ2-1; the D is unclear. V shed 0 bases and J shed 4 bases, with 4 bases lying between them. Germline V lookup: CDR1 GTSNPN, CDR2 SVGIG (reference sequence). The CDR3 runs to 12 residues. CDR3 bases: TGTGCCTGGAGTGTAGAGTACAATGAGCAGTTCTTC. Translating it yields CAWSVEYNEQFF.

The chain employs TRBV27 and TRBJ2-7; 7 positions agree with TRBD1. This CDR3 contains 15 residues. V lost 5 bases and J lost 2; bases outside the gene matches: 9. Germline V gene data show CDR1 as MNHEY and CDR2 as SMNVEV (reference sequence). DNA of the CDR3: TGTGCCAGCAGTCCGCTCGGGACAGCCCCCTACGAGCAGTACTTC. This codes for CASSPLGTAPYEQYF.

This chain links TRBV4-2 with TRBJ2-3; tentatively, D is TRBD2 (6 bases). Germline CDR1 is LGHNA and CDR2 is YNFKEQ. The germline V and J ends were trimmed by 1 base and 6 bases, with 17 bases remaining between them. This CDR3 is 16 amino acids long. Here the CDR3 reads CASSQALGRGRDTQYF. The CDR3 bases are TGTGCCAGCAGCCAAGCCCTAGGGCGGGGCCGGGATACGCAGTATTTT.

The chain links TRBV27 to TRBJ2-2; 8 bases map to TRBD2. Germline-derived CDR1 and CDR2 are MNHEY and SMNVEV (reference sequence). The CDR3 runs 18 residues. Trimming removed 6 bases from V and 2 bases from J; junction bases left unmatched: 14. CDR3 nucleotides: TGTGCCAGCAGACCGGGACTAGTAAGGGGGACCAACACCGGGGAGCTGTTTTTT. Translating it yields CASRPGLVRGTNTGELFF.

This clone was seen once. The chain links TRBV28 to TRBJ1-3, with D possibly being TRBD1 (5 bases). CDR1 and CDR2 (germline): MDHEN, SYDVKM. CDR3 length: 17 amino acids. V was shortened by 2 bases and J by 1 base, with 15 bases between the two germline ends. This chain's CDR3 is CASSLRLGGGSGNTIYF. The DNA for the CDR3 is TGTGCCAGCAGTTTACGATTGGGGGGAGGATCTGGAAACACCATATATTTT.

The chain combines TRBV7-9 with TRBJ1-2; the D gene is possibly TRBD1 (6 bases). Germline lookup yields CDR1 SEHNR and CDR2 FQNEAQ (reference sequence). CDR3 size: 15 residues. With 4 bases removed from V and 0 bases from J, the gap between germline ends came to 12 bases. CDR3 loop: CASSYHRTANYGYTF. In DNA, the CDR3 is TGTGCCAGCAGCTATCACAGGACAGCTAACTATGGCTACACCTTC.

The V gene is TRBV7-6, the J gene TRBJ2-3, with D possibly matching TRBD2 (6 bases). This CDR3 is built from 19 residues. V dropped 0 bases and J dropped 5 bases, with 24 bases sitting between them. CDR1 is SGHVS and CDR2 is FNYEAQ in the germline V gene. The CDR3 sequence is CASSLAIPVNLGGQDTQYF. CDR3 in DNA: TGTGCCAGCAGCTTAGCTATCCCGGTTAATTTGGGAGGACAAGATACGCAGTATTTT. Using reference TRBV7-6 and TRBJ2-3 for the parts outside the CDR3, the full variable domain is GAGVSQSPRYKVTKRGQDVALRCDPISGHVSLYWYRQALGQGPEFLTYFNYEAQQDKSGLPNDRFSAERPEGSISTLTIQRTEQRDSAMYRCASSLAIPVNLGGQDTQYFGPGTRLTVL.